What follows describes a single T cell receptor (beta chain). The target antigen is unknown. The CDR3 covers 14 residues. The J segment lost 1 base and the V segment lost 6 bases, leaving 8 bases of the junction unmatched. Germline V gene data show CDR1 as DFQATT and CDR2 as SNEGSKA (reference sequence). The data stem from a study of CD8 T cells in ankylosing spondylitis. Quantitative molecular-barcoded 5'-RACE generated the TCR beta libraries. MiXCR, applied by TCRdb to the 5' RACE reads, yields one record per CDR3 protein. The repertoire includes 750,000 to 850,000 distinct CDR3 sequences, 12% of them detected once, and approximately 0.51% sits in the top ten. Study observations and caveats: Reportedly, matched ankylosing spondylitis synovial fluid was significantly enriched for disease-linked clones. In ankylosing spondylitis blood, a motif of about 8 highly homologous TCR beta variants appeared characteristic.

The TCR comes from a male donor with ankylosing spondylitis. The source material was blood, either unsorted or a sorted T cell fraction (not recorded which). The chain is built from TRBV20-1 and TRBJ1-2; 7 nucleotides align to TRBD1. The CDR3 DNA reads TGCAGTGCCCCACCTCAGGGGGGTAACTATGGCTACACCTTC. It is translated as CSAPPQGGNYGYTF.